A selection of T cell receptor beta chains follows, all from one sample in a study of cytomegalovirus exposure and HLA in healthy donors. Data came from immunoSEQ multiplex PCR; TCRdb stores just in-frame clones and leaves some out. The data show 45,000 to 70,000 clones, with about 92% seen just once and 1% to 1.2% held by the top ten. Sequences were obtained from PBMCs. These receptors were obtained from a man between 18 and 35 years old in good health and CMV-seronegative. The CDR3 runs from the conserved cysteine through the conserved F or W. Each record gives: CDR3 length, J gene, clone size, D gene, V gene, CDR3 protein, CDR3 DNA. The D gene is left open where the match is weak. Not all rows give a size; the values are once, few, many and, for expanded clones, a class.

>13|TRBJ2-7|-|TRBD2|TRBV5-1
CASSFGEGGEQYF
TGCGCCAGCAGCTTTGGGGAGGGCGGCGAGCAGTACTTC
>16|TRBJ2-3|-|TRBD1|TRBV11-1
CASSLRTGSGTDTQYF
TGTGCCAGCAGCCTCCGGACAGGGAGTGGCACAGATACGCAGTATTTT
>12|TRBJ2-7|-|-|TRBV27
CASSSRGGEQYF
TGTGCCAGCAGCTCCCGGGGAGGCGAGCAGTACTTC
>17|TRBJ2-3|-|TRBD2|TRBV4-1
CASSQEGGRALGDTQYF
TGCGCCAGCAGCCAAGAAGGCGGGAGGGCCCTCGGAGATACGCAGTATTTT
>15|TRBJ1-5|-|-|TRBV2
CASSYVGGINQPQHF
TGTGCCAGCAGTTACGTAGGAGGGATAAATCAGCCCCAGCATTTT
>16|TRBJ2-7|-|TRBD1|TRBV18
CASSPLLAGQGAEQYF
TGTGCCAGCTCACCATTACTAGCGGGACAGGGGGCCGAGCAGTACTTC
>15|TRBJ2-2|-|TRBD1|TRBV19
CASSNGQGANGELFF
TGTGCCAGTAGTAACGGACAGGGGGCAAACGGGGAGCTGTTTTTT
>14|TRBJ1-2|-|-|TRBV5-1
CASSVEGSSGGYTF
TGCGCCAGCAGCGTCGAAGGGAGCTCAGGCGGCTACACCTTC
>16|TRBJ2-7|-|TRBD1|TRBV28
CASSSIGQGLQYEQYF
TGTGCCAGCAGTTCTATAGGACAGGGTCTCCAGTACGAGCAGTACTTC
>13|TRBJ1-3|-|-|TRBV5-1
CASSLGPADTIYF
TGCGCCAGCAGCCTTGGTCCAGCGGACACCATATATTTT
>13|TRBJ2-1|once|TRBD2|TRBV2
CASRTSARNEQFF
TGTGCCAGCAGGACTAGCGCCAGGAATGAGCAGTTCTTC
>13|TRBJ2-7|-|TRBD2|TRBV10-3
CAIKTSGDEEQYF
TGTGCCATCAAGACTAGCGGGGATGAAGAGCAGTACTTC
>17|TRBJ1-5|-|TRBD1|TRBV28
CASKPGQGQHSNQPQHF
TGTGCCAGCAAACCGGGACAGGGACAACATAGCAATCAGCCCCAGCATTTT
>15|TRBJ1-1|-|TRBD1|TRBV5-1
CASSTGGGSGTEAFF
TGCGCCAGCAGCACGGGAGGGGGCTCCGGAACTGAAGCTTTCTTT
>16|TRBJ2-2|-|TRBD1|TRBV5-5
CASSSDRGQNTGELFF
TGTGCCAGCAGCTCCGACAGGGGTCAGAACACCGGGGAGCTGTTTTTT
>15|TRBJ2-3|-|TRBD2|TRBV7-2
CASSLSGTTPDTQYF
TGTGCCAGCAGCTTATCCGGGACTACCCCAGATACGCAGTATTTT
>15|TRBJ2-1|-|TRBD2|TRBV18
CATQPGRSSYNEQFF
TGTGCCACCCAACCCGGGAGGAGCTCCTACAATGAGCAGTTCTTC
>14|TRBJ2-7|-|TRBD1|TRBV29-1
CSVEAGQGPYEQYF
TGCAGCGTTGAGGCAGGACAGGGGCCCTACGAGCAGTACTTC
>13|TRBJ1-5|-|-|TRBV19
CASSIGGNQPQHF
TGTGCCAGTAGTATCGGGGGAAATCAGCCCCAGCATTTT
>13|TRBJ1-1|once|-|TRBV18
CASSPRESTEAFF
TGTGCCAGCTCACCTAGGGAGTCTACTGAAGCTTTCTTT
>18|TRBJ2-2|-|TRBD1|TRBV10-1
CASSESDRDTTSCGELFF
TGCGCCAGCAGTGAGTCGGACAGGGATACGACTAGTTGCGGGGAGCTGTTTTTT
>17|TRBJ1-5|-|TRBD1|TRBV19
CASSIDPTGYSNQPQHF
TGTGCCAGTAGTATAGATCCGACAGGGTATAGCAATCAGCCCCAGCATTTT
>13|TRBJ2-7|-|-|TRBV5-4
CASSWTPTYEQYF
TGTGCCAGCAGCTGGACACCCACCTACGAGCAGTACTTC
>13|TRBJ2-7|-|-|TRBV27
CASSSGDHYEQYF
TGTGCCAGCAGTTCGGGGGACCACTACGAGCAGTACTTC
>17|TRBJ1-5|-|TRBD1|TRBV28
CASSQWAGGEGNQPQHF
TGTGCCAGCAGCCAGTGGGCAGGGGGCGAAGGAAATCAGCCCCAGCATTTT
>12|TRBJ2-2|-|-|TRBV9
CASSVFTGELFF
TGTGCCAGCAGCGTCTTCACCGGGGAGCTGTTTTTT
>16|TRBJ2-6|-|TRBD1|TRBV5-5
CASSRTGDSGANVLTF
TGTGCCAGCAGCCGGACAGGGGATTCAGGGGCCAACGTCCTGACTTTC
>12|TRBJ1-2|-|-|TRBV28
CASSLRGYGYTF
TGTGCCAGCAGTTTACGGGGGTATGGCTACACCTTC
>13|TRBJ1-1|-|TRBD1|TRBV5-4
CASSLWTGTEAFF
TGTGCCAGCAGCTTGTGGACAGGCACTGAAGCTTTCTTT
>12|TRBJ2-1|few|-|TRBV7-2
CASSLLYHEQFF
TGTGCCAGCAGCTTACTGTATCATGAGCAGTTCTTC
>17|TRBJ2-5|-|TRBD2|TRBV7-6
CASSPSGGIGSQETQYF
TGTGCCAGCAGCCCCTCGGGAGGGATCGGGTCCCAAGAGACCCAGTACTTC
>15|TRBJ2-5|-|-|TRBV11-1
CASSLFFGGTETQYF
TGTGCCAGCAGCTTATTCTTTGGCGGGACGGAGACCCAGTACTTC
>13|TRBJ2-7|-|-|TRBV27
CASSLYDSYEQYF
TGTGCCAGCAGTTTATATGATAGCTACGAGCAGTACTTC
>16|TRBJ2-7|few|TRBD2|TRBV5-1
CASSLEDGRAGYEQYF
TGCGCCAGCAGCTTGGAGGACGGGAGGGCCGGCTACGAGCAGTACTTC
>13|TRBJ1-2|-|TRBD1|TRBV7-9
CASSSRDSYGYTF
TGTGCCAGCAGCAGCCGGGACAGCTATGGCTACACCTTC
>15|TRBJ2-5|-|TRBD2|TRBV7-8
CASNPLAGGQETQYF
TGTGCCAGCAATCCCCTAGCGGGAGGACAGGAGACCCAGTACTTC
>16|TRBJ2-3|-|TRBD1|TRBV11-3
CASSTRTGVSTDTQYF
TGTGCCAGCAGCACCAGGACAGGGGTCAGCACAGATACGCAGTATTTT
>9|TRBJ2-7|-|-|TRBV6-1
CAHSYEQYF
TGTGCCCATTCCTACGAGCAGTACTTC
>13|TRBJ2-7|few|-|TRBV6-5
CASSLLEGYEQYF
TGTGCCAGCAGTTTGCTTGAGGGCTACGAGCAGTACTTC
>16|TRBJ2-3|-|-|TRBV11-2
CASSLHLTASTDTQYF
TGTGCCAGCAGCTTACACTTGACTGCAAGCACAGATACGCAGTATTTT
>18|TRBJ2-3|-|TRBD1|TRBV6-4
CASSGTAARHWGTDTQYF
TGTGCCAGCAGCGGGACAGCGGCCCGCCACTGGGGCACAGATACGCAGTATTTT
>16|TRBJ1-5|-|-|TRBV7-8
CASSTSRLKGNQPQHF
TGTGCCAGCAGCACTAGTCGTTTAAAAGGGAATCAGCCCCAGCATTTT
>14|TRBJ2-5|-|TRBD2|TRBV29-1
CSVDPSGVGETQYF
TGCAGCGTTGACCCTAGCGGGGTAGGGGAGACCCAGTACTTC
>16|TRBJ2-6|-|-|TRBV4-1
CASSQDAGSGANVLTF
TGCGCCAGCAGCCAAGATGCGGGCTCTGGGGCCAACGTCCTGACTTTC
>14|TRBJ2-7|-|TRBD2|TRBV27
CASGILAGGYEQYF
TGTGCCAGCGGTATACTAGCGGGAGGCTACGAGCAGTACTTC
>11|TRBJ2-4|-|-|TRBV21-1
CASSGTGCQYF
TGTGCCAGCAGCGGGACAGGGTGTCAGTACTTC
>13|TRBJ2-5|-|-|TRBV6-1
CASSGQVVETQYF
TGTGCCAGCAGTGGACAGGTCGTTGAGACCCAGTACTTC
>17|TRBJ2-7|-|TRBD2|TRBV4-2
CASSQGLAGDGPYEQYF
TGTGCCAGCAGCCAAGGACTAGCGGGAGACGGCCCCTACGAGCAGTACTTC
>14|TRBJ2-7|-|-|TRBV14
CASSQGQQRYEQYF
TGTGCCAGCAGCCAAGGACAACAAAGGTACGAGCAGTACTTC
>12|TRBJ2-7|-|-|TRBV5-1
CASSLPSSEQYF
TGCGCCAGCAGCTTACCGTCGAGCGAGCAGTACTTC
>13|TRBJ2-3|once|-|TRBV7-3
CASSLRPSDTQYF
TGTGCCAGCAGCTTAAGGCCCTCAGATACGCAGTATTTT
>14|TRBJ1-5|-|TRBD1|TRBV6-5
CASRGQGNNQPQHF
TGTGCCAGCAGGGGACAGGGAAATAATCAGCCCCAGCATTTT